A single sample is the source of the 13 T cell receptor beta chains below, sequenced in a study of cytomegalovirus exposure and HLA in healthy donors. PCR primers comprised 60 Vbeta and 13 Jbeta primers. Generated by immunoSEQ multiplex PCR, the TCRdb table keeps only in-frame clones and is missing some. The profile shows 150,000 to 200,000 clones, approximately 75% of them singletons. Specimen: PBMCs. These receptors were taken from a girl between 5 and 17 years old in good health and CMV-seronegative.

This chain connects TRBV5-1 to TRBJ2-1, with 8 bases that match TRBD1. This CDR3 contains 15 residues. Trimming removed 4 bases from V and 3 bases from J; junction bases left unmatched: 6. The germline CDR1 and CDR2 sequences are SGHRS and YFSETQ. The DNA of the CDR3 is TGCGCCAGCAGCGTCTCGGGACAGGACTACAATGAGCAGTTCTTC. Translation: CASSVSGQDYNEQFF.

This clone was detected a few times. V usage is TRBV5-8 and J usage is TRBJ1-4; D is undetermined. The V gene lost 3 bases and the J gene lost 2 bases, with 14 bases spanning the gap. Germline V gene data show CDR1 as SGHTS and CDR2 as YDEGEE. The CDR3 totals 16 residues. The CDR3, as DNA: TGTGCCAGCAGCTCGCCTTACAGAAGGACTAATGAAAAACTGTTTTTT. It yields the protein CASSSPYRRTNEKLFF. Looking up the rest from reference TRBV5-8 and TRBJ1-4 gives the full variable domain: EAGVTQSPTHLIKTRGQQATLRCSPISGHTSVYWYQQALGLGLQFLLWYDEGEERNRGNFPPRFSGRQFPNYSSELNVNALELEDSALYLCASSSPYRRTNEKLFFGSGTQLSVL.

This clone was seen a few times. The CDR3 here is CASSLAGEPTDTQYF. The CDR3 nucleotides are TGTGCCAGCAGCTTAGCAGGGGAACCCACAGATACGCAGTATTTT. The chain combines TRBV7-3 with TRBJ2-3, with D possibly matching TRBD1 (6 bases). Germline V gene data show CDR1 as SGHTA and CDR2 as FQGTGA. V was shortened by 2 bases and J by 2 bases, with 11 bases between the two germline ends. The CDR3 length is 15 residues.

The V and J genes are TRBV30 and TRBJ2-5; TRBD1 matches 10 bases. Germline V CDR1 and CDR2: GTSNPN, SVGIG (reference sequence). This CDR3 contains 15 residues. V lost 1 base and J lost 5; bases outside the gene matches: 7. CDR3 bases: TGTGCCTGGAGTGGGGGGACAGGGGTTAAGGAGACCCAGTACTTC. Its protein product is CAWSGGTGVKETQYF.

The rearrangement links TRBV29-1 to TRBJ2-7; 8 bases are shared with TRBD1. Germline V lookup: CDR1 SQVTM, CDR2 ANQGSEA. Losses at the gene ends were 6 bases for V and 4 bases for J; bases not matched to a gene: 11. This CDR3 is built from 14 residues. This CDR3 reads CSVFLDREAYEQYF. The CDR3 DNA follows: TGCAGCGTCTTCTTGGACAGGGAGGCTTACGAGCAGTACTTC.

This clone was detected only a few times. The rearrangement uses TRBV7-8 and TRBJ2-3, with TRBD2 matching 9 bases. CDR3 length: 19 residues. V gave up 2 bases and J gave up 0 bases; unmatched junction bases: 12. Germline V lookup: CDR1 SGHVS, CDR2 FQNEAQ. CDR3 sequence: CASSLMLAGGVSSTDTQYF. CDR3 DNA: TGTGCCAGCAGCTTAATGCTCGCGGGGGGGGTGTCTAGCACAGATACGCAGTATTTT.

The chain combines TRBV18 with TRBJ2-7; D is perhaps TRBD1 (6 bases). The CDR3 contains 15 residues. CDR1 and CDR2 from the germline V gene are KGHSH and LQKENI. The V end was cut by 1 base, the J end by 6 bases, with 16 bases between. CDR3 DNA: TGTGCCAGCTCACCACTCCTTAGTACAGGGCGCGAGCAGTACTTC. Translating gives CASSPLLSTGREQYF.

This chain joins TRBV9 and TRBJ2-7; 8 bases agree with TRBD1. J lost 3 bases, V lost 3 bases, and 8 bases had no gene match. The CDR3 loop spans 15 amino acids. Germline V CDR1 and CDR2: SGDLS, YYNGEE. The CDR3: CASSAGTGALYEQYF. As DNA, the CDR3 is TGTGCCAGCAGCGCTGGGACAGGCGCCCTCTACGAGCAGTACTTC.

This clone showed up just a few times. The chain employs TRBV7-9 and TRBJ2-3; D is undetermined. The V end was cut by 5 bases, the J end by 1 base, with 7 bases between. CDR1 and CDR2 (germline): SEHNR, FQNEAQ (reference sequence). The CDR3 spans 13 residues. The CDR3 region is CASSPEGTDTQYF. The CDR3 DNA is TGTGCCAGCAGCCCCGAGGGCACAGATACGCAGTATTTT. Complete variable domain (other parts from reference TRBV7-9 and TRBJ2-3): DTGVSQNPRHKITKRGQNVTFRCDPISEHNRLYWYRQTLGQGPEFLTYFQNEAQLEKSRLLSDRFSAERPKGSFSTLEIQRTEQGDSAMYLCASSPEGTDTQYFGPGTRLTVL.

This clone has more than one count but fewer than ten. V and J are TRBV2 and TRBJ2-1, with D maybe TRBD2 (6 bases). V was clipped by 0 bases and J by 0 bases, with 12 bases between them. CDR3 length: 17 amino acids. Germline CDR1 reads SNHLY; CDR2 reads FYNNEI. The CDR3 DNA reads TGTGCCAGCAGTGAAGCGCTTTCCGGGAGCTCCTACAATGAGCAGTTCTTC. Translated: CASSEALSGSSYNEQFF.

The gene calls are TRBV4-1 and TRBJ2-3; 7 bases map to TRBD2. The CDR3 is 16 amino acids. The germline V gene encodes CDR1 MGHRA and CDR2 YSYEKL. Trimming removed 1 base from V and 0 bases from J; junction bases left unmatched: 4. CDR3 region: CASSQAGAGSTDTQYF. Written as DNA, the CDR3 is TGCGCCAGCAGCCAAGCCGGAGCGGGGAGCACAGATACGCAGTATTTT.

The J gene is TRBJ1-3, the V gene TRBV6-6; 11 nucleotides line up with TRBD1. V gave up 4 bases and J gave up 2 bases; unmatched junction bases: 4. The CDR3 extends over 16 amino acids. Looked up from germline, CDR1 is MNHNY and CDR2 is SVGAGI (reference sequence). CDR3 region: CASSSPGQGAGNTIYF. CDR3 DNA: TGTGCCAGCAGTTCCCCGGGACAGGGGGCTGGAAACACCATATATTTT.

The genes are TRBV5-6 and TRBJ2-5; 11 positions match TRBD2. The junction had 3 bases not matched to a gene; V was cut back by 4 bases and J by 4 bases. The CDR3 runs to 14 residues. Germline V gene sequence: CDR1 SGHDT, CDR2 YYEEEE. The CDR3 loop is CASSLGLAVETQYF. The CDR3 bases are TGTGCCAGCAGCCTGGGACTAGCGGTAGAGACCCAGTACTTC.